This TCR beta chain was found in a study of cytomegalovirus exposure and HLA in healthy donors. Study outcomes and limitations: Confirmation in vitro established that a few CMV-associated chains were specific for CMV antigens. Diagnosis of cytomegalovirus status made by the classifier reportedly showed high specificity and sensitivity.

CDR1 is LNHDA and CDR2 is SQIVND in the germline V gene (reference sequence). Between the trimmed V and J ends, which lost 4 bases and 4 bases, there was a span of 7 bases. The CDR3 is 12 amino acids. Comments on this clone: The antigen is undetermined.

Produced via immunoSEQ multiplex PCR; TCRdb's table is partial and in-frame only. The table has some 90,000 clones, roughly 84% seen once. The sample comprised PBMCs. This TCR derives from a man younger than 35 in good health and CMV-seropositive. V is TRBV19 and J is TRBJ2-5; D possibly corresponds to TRBD1 (5 bases). CDR3 protein: CASSRGLETQYF. In DNA form, the CDR3 reads TGTGCCAGTAGTAGGGGCTTAGAGACCCAGTACTTC.